Sequencing of this T cell receptor beta chain was carried out in a study of T cell changes during pregnancy in multiple sclerosis. This CDR3 is 16 amino acids long. After removal of 3 bases from V and 1 base from J, the junction contained 4 bases not matched to a gene. Measured with immunoSEQ multiplex PCR; TCRdb has only the in-frame clones, and not every one. Among around 16,000 clones listed, 65% to 90% were seen once. The sample here was CD8+ T cells from peripheral blood mononuclear cells, taken after pregnancy. The chain links TRBV7-1 to TRBJ2-5; 11 bases line up with TRBD2. TRBV7-1 is sorted into the ORF group, with uncertain function. The receptor was isolated from a female donor in good health, enrolled as a control in a pregnancy study. CDR3 amino acids: CASSSGTSGFQETQYF. In DNA form, the CDR3 reads TGTGCCAGCAGCTCCGGGACTAGCGGATTCCAAGAGACCCAGTACTTC.